This T cell receptor beta chain was recorded in a study of CD4+ T cells in melanoma. Study-level points and caveats: CD8+ T cell, macrophage and B cell function reportedly correlated with neoantigen-specific CD4+ T cells.

Remarks on this clone: Its cognate antigen is unknown.

Assay used: immunoSEQ multiplex PCR; TCRdb lists only in-frame clones, some missing. The table records 20,000 to 25,000 clones, about three quarters of them present only once. The clonotype was recovered from a human donor with melanoma.

This chain's CDR3 is CAWSVPTGRWRYNEQFF. The CDR3 bases are TGTGCCTGGAGTGTACCTACGGGGCGCTGGCGGTACAATGAGCAGTTCTTC. The chain employs TRBV30 and TRBJ2-1; D might be TRBD1 or TRBD2, each matching 5 bases. V was pared by 0 bases and J by 4 bases, with 19 bases between. This CDR3 contains 17 residues. Germline V CDR1 and CDR2: GTSNPN, SVGIG (reference sequence). Looking up the rest from reference TRBV30 and TRBJ2-1 gives the full variable domain: SQTIHQWPATLVQPVGSPLSLECTVEGTSNPNLYWYRQAAGRGLQLLFYSVGIGQISSEVPQNLSASRPQDRQFILSSKKLLLSDSGFYLCAWSVPTGRWRYNEQFFGPGTRLTVL.